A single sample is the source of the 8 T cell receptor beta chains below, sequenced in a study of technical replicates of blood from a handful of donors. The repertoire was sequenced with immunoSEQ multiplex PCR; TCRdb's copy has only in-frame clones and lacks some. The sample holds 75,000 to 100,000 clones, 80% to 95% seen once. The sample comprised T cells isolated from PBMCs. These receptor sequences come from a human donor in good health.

The CDR3 protein is CASSSDFNEQYF. CDR3 sequence (DNA): TGTGCCAGCAGCTCGGACTTCAATGAGCAGTACTTC. The chain uses TRBV11-2 and TRBJ2-7; TRBD2 might be the D (5 bases). Trimming took 4 bases from V and 7 from J, leaving 11 bases between them. The CDR3 loop spans 12 amino acids. Per the germline V gene, CDR1 is SGHAT and CDR2 is FQNNGV.

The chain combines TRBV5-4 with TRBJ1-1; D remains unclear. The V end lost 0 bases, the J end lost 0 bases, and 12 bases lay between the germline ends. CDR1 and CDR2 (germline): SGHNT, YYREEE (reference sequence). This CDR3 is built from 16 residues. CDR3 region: CASSLGHNRMNTEAFF. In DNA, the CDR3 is TGTGCCAGCAGCTTGGGCCATAACAGAATGAACACTGAAGCTTTCTTT.

The CDR3 is CASSPGQGSDYEQYF. CDR3 sequence (DNA): TGTGCCAGTAGTCCGGGACAGGGGTCCGACTACGAGCAGTACTTC. This chain connects TRBV19 to TRBJ2-7; 10 bases are shared with TRBD1. Trimming removed 5 bases from V and 3 bases from J; junction bases left unmatched: 7. This CDR3 is 15 amino acids long. Germline V gene sequence: CDR1 LNHDA, CDR2 SQIVND (reference sequence).

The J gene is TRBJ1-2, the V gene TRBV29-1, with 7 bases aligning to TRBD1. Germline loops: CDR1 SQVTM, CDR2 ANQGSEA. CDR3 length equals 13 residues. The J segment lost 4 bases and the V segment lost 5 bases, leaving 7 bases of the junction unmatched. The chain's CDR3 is CSVILTGLYGYTF. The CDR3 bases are TGCAGCGTTATTTTGACAGGGCTCTATGGCTACACCTTC.

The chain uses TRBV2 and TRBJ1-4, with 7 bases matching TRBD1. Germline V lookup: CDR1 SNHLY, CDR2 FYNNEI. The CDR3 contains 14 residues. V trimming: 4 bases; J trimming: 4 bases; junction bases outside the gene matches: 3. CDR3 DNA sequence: TGTGCCAGCAGTGCCCGGGACAGTAATGAAAAACTGTTTTTT. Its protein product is CASSARDSNEKLFF.

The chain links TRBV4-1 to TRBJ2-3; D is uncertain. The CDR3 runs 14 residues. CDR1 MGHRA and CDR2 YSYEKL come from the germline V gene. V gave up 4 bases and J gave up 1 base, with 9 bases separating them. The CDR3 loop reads CASSPLPRTDTQYF. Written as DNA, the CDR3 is TGCGCCAGCAGCCCACTACCCCGCACAGATACGCAGTATTTT.

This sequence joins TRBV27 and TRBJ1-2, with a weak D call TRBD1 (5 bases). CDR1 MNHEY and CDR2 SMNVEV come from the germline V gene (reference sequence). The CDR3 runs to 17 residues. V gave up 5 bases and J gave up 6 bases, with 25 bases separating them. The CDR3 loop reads CASSNIQRRTGVNGYTF. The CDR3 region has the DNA TGTGCCAGCAGTAACATACAGCGACGGACGGGGGTAAATGGCTACACCTTC.

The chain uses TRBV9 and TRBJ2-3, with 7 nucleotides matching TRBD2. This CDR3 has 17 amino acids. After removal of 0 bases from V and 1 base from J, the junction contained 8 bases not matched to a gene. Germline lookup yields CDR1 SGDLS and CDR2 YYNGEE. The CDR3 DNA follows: TGTGCCAGCAGCGTAGAGGCGGGGGATCTCGGCACAGATACGCAGTATTTT. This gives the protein CASSVEAGDLGTDTQYF.